The next 28 T cell receptor beta chains were all read from a single sample in a study of shared clonotypes between healthy human individuals. Sequenced by immunoSEQ multiplex PCR; TCRdb stores in-frame clones only, minus some. The sample consists of more than 1.2 million clones, about 98.5% of them appearing once. The sample comprised naive CD4+ T cells sorted from blood. As for subset: CD45RA+ positively selected. These receptors were taken from a man aged 25-45 years in good health.

The rearrangement links TRBV5-4 to TRBJ2-7; no definite D call. The length of the CDR3 is 13 residues. Germline CDR1 reads SGHNT; CDR2 reads YYREEE (reference sequence). Trimming took 4 bases from V and 4 from J, leaving 12 bases between them. CDR3 residues: CASSHRARYEQYF. CDR3 nucleotide sequence: TGTGCCAGCAGCCACCGGGCGCGATACGAGCAGTACTTC.

This clone was detected once. V usage is TRBV11-1 and J usage is TRBJ1-1; D is uncertain. Germline-derived CDR1 and CDR2 are SGHAT and FQDESV (reference sequence). The CDR3 is 14 amino acids. V was cut by 5 bases and J by 2 bases, with 12 bases left in between. CDR3 coding DNA: TGTGCCAGCAGCCTACGACTTGGAAACACTGAAGCTTTCTTT. Translating gives CASSLRLGNTEAFF.

The chain combines TRBV2 with TRBJ2-7, with 7 bases aligning to TRBD1. CDR3 size: 12 residues. Trimming removed 6 bases from V and 9 bases from J; junction bases left unmatched: 8. Per the germline V gene, CDR1 is SNHLY and CDR2 is FYNNEI. The CDR3 region is CASSRDRDRQYF. CDR3 bases: TGTGCCAGCAGCCGAGACAGGGACCGGCAGTACTTC.

The V gene is TRBV5-4, the J gene TRBJ1-4, with TRBD1 as a possible D gene (6 bases). V lost 3 bases to trimming and J lost 0 bases, with 12 bases between them. Germline assignment: CDR1 SGHNT and CDR2 YYREEE (reference sequence). The CDR3 totals 16 residues. In DNA form, the CDR3 reads TGTGCCAGCAGCTCAGGGGTCCGAACAACTAATGAAAAACTGTTTTTT. Amino acid sequence: CASSSGVRTTNEKLFF.

Note on this clone: Distinct nucleotide sequences in the sample also encode this CDR3. The V and J genes are TRBV5-5 and TRBJ2-3, with unresolved D. V lost 4 bases to trimming and J lost 2 bases, with 2 bases between them. The CDR3 consists of 11 residues. In germline, CDR1 is SGHKS, CDR2 YYEKEE (reference sequence). DNA of the CDR3: TGTGCCAGCAGCCTCACAGATACGCAGTATTTT. This encodes CASSLTDTQYF.

Worth noting for this clone: One end of the junction fails to match germline, which may point to a read error. J is TRBJ2-7 and V is TRBV5-4; the D call may be TRBD1 or TRBD2 (7 bases each). The germline CDR1 and CDR2 sequences are SGHNT and YYREEE (reference sequence). There are 16 residues in the CDR3. The CDR3 here is CASSLVLGQATSGTIF. The CDR3 bases are TGTGCCAGCAGCTTGGTTCTAGGACAGGCCACTTCGGGGACTATTTTC.

The rearrangement uses TRBV7-9 and TRBJ1-2; TRBD1 aligns across 7 bases. V gave up 3 bases and J gave up 0 bases; unmatched junction bases: 7. CDR3 length: 16 amino acids. Per germline, CDR1 SEHNR and CDR2 FQNEAQ (reference sequence). The CDR3 loop reads CASSFRTGNSNYGYTF. CDR3 sequence (DNA): TGTGCCAGCAGCTTCAGGACAGGCAATTCTAACTATGGCTACACCTTC.

The V and J genes are TRBV2 and TRBJ1-3; unclear D gene. This CDR3 is 11 amino acids long. V lost 5 bases, J lost 6 bases, and 5 bases lay in between. Germline-derived CDR1 and CDR2 are SNHLY and FYNNEI. The CDR3 region is CASSPINTIYF. DNA for the CDR3: TGTGCCAGCAGTCCGATAAACACCATATATTTT.

This chain joins TRBV6-5 and TRBJ2-2; D remains unclear. Germline V gene lookup returns CDR1 MNHEY and CDR2 SVGAGI. Trimming pared 6 bases from V and 0 bases from J, leaving 11 bases between. This CDR3 is built from 15 residues. The CDR3 sequence: CASSPDGSNTGELFF. CDR3 bases: TGTGCCAGCAGCCCTGATGGATCGAACACCGGGGAGCTGTTTTTT.

The rearrangement links TRBV18 to TRBJ2-5; D is uncertain. The V end lost 2 bases, the J end lost 4 bases, and 17 bases lay between the germline ends. Per germline, CDR1 KGHSH and CDR2 LQKENI. The CDR3 is made up of 16 amino acids. CDR3 sequence reads: CASSPSSRTRIETQYF. The DNA for the CDR3 is TGTGCCAGCTCACCATCGAGTAGGACCCGAATAGAGACCCAGTACTTC. The whole variable domain, filled in from reference TRBV18 and TRBJ2-5, reads NAGVMQNPRHLVRRRGQEARLRCSPMKGHSHVYWYRQLPEEGLKFMVYLQKENIIDESGMPKERFSAEFPKEGPSILRIQQVVRGDSAAYFCASSPSSRTRIETQYFGPGTRLLVL.

CDR3 bases: TGTGCCAGCAAAAGGGCGGGAGGGCCGGGAGATACGCAGTATTTT. Amino acids: CASKRAGGPGDTQYF. The gene calls are TRBV6-5 and TRBJ2-3, with TRBD2 matching over 9 bases. The V segment lost 7 bases and the J segment 5 bases; nucleotides outside the gene matches: 10. The CDR3 has 15 amino acids. CDR1 is MNHEY, CDR2 SVGAGI, per germline.

The chain recombines TRBV19 with TRBJ2-3; TRBD2 matches at 11 bases. This CDR3 has 18 residues. The V and J ends lost 5 bases and 0 bases, in that order; junction bases with no gene match: 10. Per germline, CDR1 LNHDA and CDR2 SQIVND (reference sequence). CDR3 amino acids: CASSQAMTSGISTDTQYF. The CDR3, as DNA: TGTGCCAGTAGTCAAGCCATGACTAGCGGGATTAGCACAGATACGCAGTATTTT.

The CDR3 is CASRPEALGTGDYEQYF. In DNA, the CDR3 is TGTGCCAGCAGACCCGAGGCTCTAGGGACAGGGGACTACGAGCAGTACTTC. The chain joins TRBV2 to TRBJ2-7; 10 nucleotides line up with TRBD1. The CDR3 runs to 17 residues. Germline-derived CDR1 and CDR2 are SNHLY and FYNNEI. Trimming cost V 6 bases and J 3 bases; bases outside gene matches: 14.

The chain has TRBV18 and TRBJ2-7; possibly TRBD1 for D (6 bases). The CDR3 is made up of 13 amino acids. Germline assignment: CDR1 KGHSH and CDR2 LQKENI. V lost 7 bases to trimming and J lost 0 bases, with 10 bases between them. CDR3 protein: CASFGQSSYEQYF. In DNA form, the CDR3 reads TGTGCCAGCTTCGGACAGAGCTCCTACGAGCAGTACTTC.

The chain has TRBV2 and TRBJ1-1; D gene unclear. The V and J ends lost 0 bases and 2 bases respectively, with 10 bases between them. This CDR3 spans 15 amino acids. Germline V CDR1 and CDR2: SNHLY, FYNNEI. CDR3 sequence: CASSEAEGFNTEAFF. CDR3 in DNA: TGTGCCAGCAGTGAAGCAGAAGGGTTTAACACTGAAGCTTTCTTT.

The chain has TRBV9 and TRBJ2-1; 7 positions match TRBD2. CDR3 length: 15 residues. Germline CDR1 reads SGDLS; CDR2 reads YYNGEE. Losses at the gene ends were 1 base for V and 2 bases for J; bases not matched to a gene: 3. The CDR3 coding sequence is TGTGCCAGCAGCGTACGCGGGGGAGCCTACAATGAGCAGTTCTTC. It codes for CASSVRGGAYNEQFF.

The V gene is TRBV9, the J gene TRBJ2-7, with TRBD2 identical over 7 bases. The CDR3 totals 14 residues. V shed 0 bases and J 6 bases; nucleotides not matched to a gene: 6. In germline, CDR1 is SGDLS, CDR2 YYNGEE. As DNA, the CDR3 is TGTGCCAGCAGCGTAGGAGGGAGGGCCGGCGAGCAGTACTTC. It yields the protein CASSVGGRAGEQYF.

The chain uses TRBV4-3 and TRBJ2-5; tentatively, D is TRBD1 or TRBD2 (5 bases each). CDR3 size: 16 residues. With 2 bases removed from V and 5 bases from J, the gap between germline ends came to 18 bases. Germline-derived CDR1 and CDR2 are LGHNA and YSLEER. The chain's CDR3 is CASSQRDRDPRETQYF. In DNA, the CDR3 is TGCGCCAGCAGCCAACGCGACCGGGACCCTAGGGAGACCCAGTACTTC.

This chain connects TRBV5-1 to TRBJ2-3; 11 positions match TRBD2. Trimming took 4 bases from V and 0 from J; bases not matched to a gene: 4. The germline V gene has CDR1 SGHRS and CDR2 YFSETQ. The CDR3 extends over 16 amino acids. CDR3 DNA: TGCGCCAGCAGCCCCGCTAGCGGGAGGAGCACAGATACGCAGTATTTT. This sequence encodes CASSPASGRSTDTQYF.

The V gene is TRBV5-1, the J gene TRBJ2-2; weak D call: TRBD2 (6 bases). Trimming removed 0 bases from V and 9 bases from J, with 15 bases in between. This CDR3 has 15 amino acids. Germline CDR1 SGHRS, CDR2 YFSETQ. The CDR3 reads CASSLDPEAGRELFF. The CDR3 DNA reads as TGCGCCAGCAGCTTGGATCCTGAAGCGGGCCGGGAGCTGTTTTTT.

The V gene is TRBV27, the J gene TRBJ2-1; D might be TRBD2 (6 bases). V was trimmed by 3 bases and J by 0 bases, leaving 9 bases between them. CDR1 and CDR2 (germline): MNHEY, SMNVEV (reference sequence). The CDR3 is 15 residues long. CDR3 coding DNA: TGTGCCAGCAGTTTGTTAGCGGTCTCCTACAATGAGCAGTTCTTC. Protein product: CASSLLAVSYNEQFF.

The chain couples TRBV5-5 to TRBJ1-5; maybe TRBD1 (5 bases). CDR1 is SGHKS and CDR2 is YYEKEE in the germline V gene (reference sequence). The CDR3 is 14 amino acids. The germline V and J ends were trimmed by 1 base and 4 bases, with 9 bases remaining between them. This CDR3 reads CASSLKGRNQPQHF. The CDR3 nucleotides read TGTGCCAGCAGCTTGAAGGGACGGAATCAGCCCCAGCATTTT.

The gene calls are TRBV7-6 and TRBJ2-7, with 12 bases matching TRBD2. The CDR3 covers 16 residues. The V gene end was trimmed by 4 bases and the J gene end by 7 bases; junction bases not matched to a gene: 11. CDR1 is SGHVS, CDR2 FNYEAQ, per germline. CDR3 sequence (DNA): TGTGCCAGCAGCTCAGTGAGACTAGCGGGAGTGCGGGAGCAGTACTTC. As protein: CASSSVRLAGVREQYF.

The gene calls are TRBV28 and TRBJ1-5; D possibly corresponds to TRBD1 (5 bases). Trimming shortened V by 3 bases and J by 4 bases, and 13 bases separated the two germline ends. This CDR3 spans 15 amino acids. The germline V gene encodes CDR1 MDHEN and CDR2 SYDVKM. The CDR3 spells CASSFLQRGNQPQHF. The CDR3 nucleotides are TGTGCCAGCAGTTTTTTACAACGGGGGAATCAGCCCCAGCATTTT.

The chain is built from TRBV7-9 and TRBJ2-7; D is undetermined. Germline CDR1 reads SEHNR; CDR2 reads FQNEAQ (reference sequence). V lost 2 bases and J lost 11, with 19 bases in between. The CDR3 runs to 14 residues. CDR3 in amino acids: CASSLSPGAAHKYF. CDR3 bases: TGTGCCAGCAGCTTATCTCCGGGCGCAGCGCACAAGTACTTC. Looking up the rest from reference TRBV7-9 and TRBJ2-7 gives the full variable domain: DTGVSQNPRHKITKRGQNVTFRCDPISEHNRLYWYRQTLGQGPEFLTYFQNEAQLEKSRLLSDRFSAERPKGSFSTLEIQRTEQGDSAMYLCASSLSPGAAHKYFGPGTRLTVT.

This clone has a single count. V and J are TRBV11-2 and TRBJ2-5; D tentatively fits TRBD1 or TRBD2 (5 bases each). V lost 7 bases, J lost 1 base, and 16 bases lay in between. The CDR3 has 15 amino acids. In germline, CDR1 is SGHAT, CDR2 FQNNGV. CDR3 DNA sequence: TGTGCCAGCAAGAGCCCGGGACGTATCCAAGAGACCCAGTACTTC. Protein: CASKSPGRIQETQYF. Drawing the rest from reference TRBV11-2 and TRBJ2-5, the complete variable domain is EAGVAQSPRYKIIEKRQSVAFWCNPISGHATLYWYQQILGQGPKLLIQFQNNGVVDDSQLPKDRFSAERLKGVDSTLKIQPAKLEDSAVYLCASKSPGRIQETQYFGPGTRLLVL.

V and J are TRBV11-2 and TRBJ2-1, with TRBD2 matching over 12 bases. Trimming at V came to 5 bases and at J to 0 bases, leaving 5 bases not matched to a gene. There are 17 residues in the CDR3. In germline, CDR1 is SGHAT, CDR2 FQNNGV. Here the CDR3 reads CASSKTSGRISYNEQFF. The CDR3 DNA reads TGTGCCAGCAGCAAGACTAGCGGGAGAATCTCCTACAATGAGCAGTTCTTC.

To note about this clone: A junction boundary mismatches the germline segment, possibly from a read error. The chain links TRBV9 to TRBJ2-7; TRBD2 might be the D (7 bases). CDR3 length: 13 residues. Germline CDR1 and CDR2: SGDLS and YYNGEE. The CDR3 protein is CASSVEGGRAPHF. The CDR3 nucleotides are TGTGCCAGCAGCGTAGAGGGGGGGCGGGCCCCCCACTTC.